The 5 T cell receptor beta chains listed next were all sequenced from one sample in a study of T cell repertoires in cytomegalovirus infection. TCRdb redid the calling of the reads with MiXCR, one entry per CDR3 protein. Among 69,000 or so distinct CDR3 sequences listed, approximately 30% were seen once. These receptors' targets are unknown. The specimen was CD8+ T cells from cultured PBMCs, collected from culture after CMV antigen stimulation. The receptor source for this set is a human donor in good health (CMV status not recorded). Some clones in this sample may be carry-over from other donors' samples.

This clonotype was found a few times. The chain joins TRBV18 to TRBJ2-3; unclear D gene. Germline CDR1 is KGHSH and CDR2 is LQKENI. CDR3 length equals 15 residues. V lost 2 bases to trimming and J lost 0 bases, with 9 bases between them. In DNA, the CDR3 is TGTGCCAGCTCACCAGATTGGGGTAGCACAGATACGCAGTATTTT. This encodes CASSPDWGSTDTQYF. The variable domain in full, with the rest retrieved from reference TRBV18 and TRBJ2-3, is NAGVMQNPRHLVRRRGQEARLRCSPMKGHSHVYWYRQLPEEGLKFMVYLQKENIIDESGMPKERFSAEFPKEGPSILRIQQVVRGDSAAYFCASSPDWGSTDTQYFGPGTRLTVL.

This chain links TRBV7-6 with TRBJ2-7, with TRBD1 as a possible D gene (6 bases). Looked up from germline, CDR1 is SGHVS and CDR2 is FNYEAQ. The length of the CDR3 is 13 residues. Trimming left V 2 bases short and J 2 bases short, with 7 bases between. The CDR3 here is CASSLTGTYEQYF. The CDR3 DNA is TGTGCCAGCAGCTTAACAGGGACCTACGAGCAGTACTTC.

The chain carries TRBV6-6 and TRBJ2-1, with D perhaps matching TRBD2 (6 bases). The V and J ends lost 5 bases and 4 bases respectively, with 15 bases between them. Germline V gene sequence: CDR1 MNHNY, CDR2 SVGAGI (reference sequence). The CDR3 consists of 15 residues. CDR3 loop: CASSHPREVYNEQFF. CDR3 nucleotides: TGTGCCAGCAGTCACCCGCGGGAAGTTTACAATGAGCAGTTCTTC.

This clonotype has at least ten counts. The CDR3 loop reads CASSLGQAAYEQYF. The CDR3 bases are TGTGCCAGCAGTTTAGGACAGGCCGCCTACGAGCAGTACTTC. This rearrangement joins TRBV12-3 or TRBV12-4 to TRBJ2-7, with D perhaps matching TRBD1 (6 bases). Trimming removed 1 base at V and 2 bases at J, with 9 bases between. This CDR3 region has 14 residues.

This clonotype was detected many times. This sequence joins TRBV7-2 and TRBJ2-7, with a weak D call TRBD2 (6 bases). This CDR3 comprises 15 residues. Germline-derived CDR1 and CDR2 are SGHTA and FQGNSA. The V and J ends lost 8 bases and 4 bases respectively, with 21 bases between them. The CDR3 DNA follows: TGTGCCAGCGGGTGGTTTTCCGGAGGGGATTACGAGCAGTACTTC. This codes for CASGWFSGGDYEQYF.